The T cell receptor beta chain described here comes from a study of graft-versus-host responses after intestinal transplantation. Sequencing was performed with immunoSEQ multiplex PCR; in TCRdb, only in-frame clones are kept and a portion is missing. The profile shows roughly 100,000 clones, roughly nine tenths of them singletons. CDR3 size: 15 residues. Trimming left V 0 bases short and J 5 bases short, with 14 bases between. Germline loops: CDR1 SGHRS, CDR2 YFSETQ. About this clone: Its antigen is still unknown.

The sequencing used unstimulated CD4+ T cells sorted from spleen or lymph node cells, collected before intestinal transplant. V and J are TRBV5-1 and TRBJ2-5; possibly TRBD1 for D (5 bases). This clonotype originated in a human donor who received an intestinal transplant. The CDR3 here is CASSLEGAVVETQYF. As DNA, the CDR3 is TGCGCCAGCAGCTTGGAAGGGGCGGTCGTTGAGACCCAGTACTTC.